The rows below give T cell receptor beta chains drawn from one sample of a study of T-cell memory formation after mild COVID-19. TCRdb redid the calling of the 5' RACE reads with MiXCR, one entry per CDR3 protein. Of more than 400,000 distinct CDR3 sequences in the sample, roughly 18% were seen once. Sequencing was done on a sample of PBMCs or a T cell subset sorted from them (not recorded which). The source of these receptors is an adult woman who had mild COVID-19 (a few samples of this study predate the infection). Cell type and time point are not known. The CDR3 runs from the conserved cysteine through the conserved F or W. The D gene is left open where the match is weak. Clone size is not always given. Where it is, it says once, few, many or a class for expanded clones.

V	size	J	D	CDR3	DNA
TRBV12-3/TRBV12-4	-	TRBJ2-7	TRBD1	CASSLPGQGTYEQYF	TGTGCCAGCAGTCTCCCGGGACAGGGAACCTACGAGCAGTACTTC
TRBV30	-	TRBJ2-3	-	CAWSVLLSDTQYF	TGTGCCTGGAGTGTACTACTGTCGGATACGCAGTATTTT
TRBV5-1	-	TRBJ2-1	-	CASSAPGTTSSYNEQFF	TGCGCCAGCAGCGCCCCAGGGACAACTAGCTCCTACAATGAGCAGTTCTTC
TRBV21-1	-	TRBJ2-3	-	CASRDSGTGAGDTQYF	TGTGCCAGCAGGGATTCCGGGACAGGGGCTGGGGATACGCAGTATTTT
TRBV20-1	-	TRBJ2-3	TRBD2	CSARGGEWTDTQYF	TGCAGTGCTCGCGGGGGGGAGTGGACAGATACGCAGTATTTT
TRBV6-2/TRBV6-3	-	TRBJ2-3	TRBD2	CASSYQIGGGLAGSGTQYF	TGTGCCAGCAGTTACCAGATCGGAGGAGGGCTAGCGGGTTCGGGTACGCAGTATTTT
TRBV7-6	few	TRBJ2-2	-	CASSLDRAIPGELFF	TGTGCCAGCAGCTTAGACCGGGCTATCCCCGGGGAGCTGTTTTTT
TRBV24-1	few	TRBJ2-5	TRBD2	CATSDRPRTSGLLQETQYF	TGTGCCACCAGTGACAGACCGCGGACTAGCGGGTTACTACAAGAGACCCAGTACTTC
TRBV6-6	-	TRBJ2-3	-	CASSSGADATDTQYF	TGTGCCAGCAGTTCGGGGGCGGATGCCACAGATACGCAGTATTTT
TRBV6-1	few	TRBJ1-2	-	CASSESWTEDYGYTF	TGTGCCAGCTCAGAAAGCTGGACAGAAGACTATGGCTACACCTTC
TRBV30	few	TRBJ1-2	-	CAWSVPGTNYGYTF	TGTGCCTGGAGTGTACCAGGGACGAACTATGGCTACACCTTC
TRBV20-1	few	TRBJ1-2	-	CSARGRGNYGYTF	TGCAGTGCTAGAGGCCGGGGGAACTATGGCTACACCTTC
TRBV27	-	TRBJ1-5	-	CASRLQGFDSNQPQHF	TGTGCCAGCAGACTCCAGGGGTTCGATAGCAATCAGCCCCAGCATTTT
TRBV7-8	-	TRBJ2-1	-	CASSSASVREQFF	TGTGCCAGCAGCTCAGCTAGTGTTCGTGAGCAGTTCTTC
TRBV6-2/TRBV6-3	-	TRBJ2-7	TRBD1	CASSYRGQGYYEQYF	TGTGCCAGCAGTTACAGAGGACAGGGATACTACGAGCAGTACTTC
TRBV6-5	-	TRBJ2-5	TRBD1	CASSSIDRALLETQYF	TGTGCCAGCAGTTCCATAGACAGGGCTTTGCTTGAGACCCAGTACTTC
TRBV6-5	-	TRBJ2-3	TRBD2	CASSYAGGETDTQYF	TGTGCCAGCAGTTACGCGGGAGGGGAAACAGATACGCAGTATTTT
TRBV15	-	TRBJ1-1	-	CATSRDRMMNNEAFF	TGTGCCACCAGCAGAGATCGGATGATGAACAATGAAGCTTTCTTT
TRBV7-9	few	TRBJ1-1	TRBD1	CASSLKGTGNTEAFF	TGTGCCAGCAGCTTAAAGGGGACAGGGAACACTGAAGCTTTCTTT
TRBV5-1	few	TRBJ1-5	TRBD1	CASSPGGTGVNQPQHF	TGCGCCAGCAGCCCCGGGGGGACAGGGGTCAATCAGCCCCAGCATTTT